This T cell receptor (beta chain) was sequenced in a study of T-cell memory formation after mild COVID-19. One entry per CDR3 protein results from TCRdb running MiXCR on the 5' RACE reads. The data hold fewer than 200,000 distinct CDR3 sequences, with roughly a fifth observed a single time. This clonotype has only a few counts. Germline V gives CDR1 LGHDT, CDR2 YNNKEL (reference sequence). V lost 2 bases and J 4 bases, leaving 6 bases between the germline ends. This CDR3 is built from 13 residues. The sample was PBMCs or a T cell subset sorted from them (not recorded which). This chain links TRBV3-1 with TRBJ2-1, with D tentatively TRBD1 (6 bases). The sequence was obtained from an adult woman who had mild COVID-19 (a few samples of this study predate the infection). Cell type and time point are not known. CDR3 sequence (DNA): TGTGCCAGCAGCCAAACAGGGTACAATGAGCAGTTCTTC. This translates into CASSQTGYNEQFF.